Shown below are 2 T cell receptor beta chains from a single sample sequenced in a study of T cells in Graves' hyperthyroidism and ophthalmopathy. It was RNA transcripts that yielded the amplified TCR beta CDR3 regions. An initial round of RT-PCR targeting the TCR CDR3 relied on the HTBI primer set. Each CDR3 protein is one row after TCRdb ran MiXCR on the multiplex PCR reads. The repertoire holds roughly 500,000 distinct CDR3 sequences, around 43% seen once, with approximately 44% in the top ten. The material sequenced was peripheral blood or thyroid tissue (not recorded which). These receptor sequences come from an adult woman with Graves' disease, either hyperthyroidism or ophthalmopathy (not recorded which).

This clonotype has only a few counts. This chain links TRBV7-2 with TRBJ2-3; D possibly corresponds to TRBD2 (6 bases). V was shortened by 3 bases and J by 2 bases, with 9 bases between the two germline ends. CDR1 is SGHTA, CDR2 FQGNSA, per germline. The CDR3 runs to 14 residues. CDR3 loop: CASSFAGYTDTQYF. CDR3 sequence (DNA): TGTGCCAGCAGCTTCGCGGGGTACACAGATACGCAGTATTTT.

The CDR3 DNA reads as TGCAGTGCTAGACCTCCGACTAGCACTCAAGAGACCCAGTACTTC. Translation gives CSARPPTSTQETQYF. V is TRBV20-1 and J is TRBJ2-5; 7 nucleotides align to TRBD2. The CDR3 has 15 amino acids. With 2 bases clipped from V and 2 bases from J, the junction kept 8 bases outside the gene matches. From germline, CDR1 is DFQATT and CDR2 SNEGSKA (reference sequence).